The entry that follows covers one T cell receptor (beta chain) sequence. Its antigen is as yet unknown. V was shortened by 5 bases and J by 0 bases, with 10 bases between the two germline ends. The CDR3 has 14 amino acids. Germline V gene data show CDR1 as SGHDT and CDR2 as YYEEEE. Produced via immunoSEQ multiplex PCR; TCRdb's table is partial and in-frame only. This table holds 150,000 to 200,000 clones, over 75% found once. The sample is drawn from a study of cytotoxic CD8 clonotypes in ibrutinib-treated CLL. Study-wide findings and caveats: At baseline, clonality was higher than in age-matched healthy donors and correlated with CD8+ counts. Public clonotypes proved infrequent, and on treatment they shrank or remained steady.

The sequencing used PBMCs, collected at disease progression, from a patient treated with ibrutinib. The origin of this receptor is a human donor with chronic lymphocytic leukemia. The rearrangement uses TRBV5-6 and TRBJ2-3; D gene ambiguous. CDR3 residues: CASRYLTSTDTQYF. CDR3 coding DNA: TGTGCCAGCAGGTATCTGACTAGCACAGATACGCAGTATTTT.